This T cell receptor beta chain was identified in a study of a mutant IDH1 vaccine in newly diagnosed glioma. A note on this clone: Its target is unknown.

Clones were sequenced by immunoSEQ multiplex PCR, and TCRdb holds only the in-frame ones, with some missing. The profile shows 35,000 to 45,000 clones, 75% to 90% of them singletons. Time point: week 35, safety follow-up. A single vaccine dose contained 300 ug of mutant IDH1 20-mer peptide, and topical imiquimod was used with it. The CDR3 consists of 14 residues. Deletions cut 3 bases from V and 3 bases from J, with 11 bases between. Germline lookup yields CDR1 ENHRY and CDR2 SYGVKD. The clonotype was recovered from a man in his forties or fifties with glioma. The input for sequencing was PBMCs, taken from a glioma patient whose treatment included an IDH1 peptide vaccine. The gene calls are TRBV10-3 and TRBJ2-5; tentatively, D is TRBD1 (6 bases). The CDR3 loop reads CAISEGGSKETQYF. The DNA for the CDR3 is TGTGCCATCAGTGAAGGGGGTTCAAAAGAGACCCAGTACTTC.